This entry lists 17 T cell receptor beta chains sequenced from one sample in a study of shared clonotypes between healthy human individuals. Sequencing was performed with immunoSEQ multiplex PCR; in TCRdb, only in-frame clones are kept and a portion is missing. The sample holds a few million clones, around 90% seen once. The sample consisted of naive CD4+ T cells sorted from blood. The subset here: CD45RA+ positively selected. These TCRs come from a man younger than 30 in good health.

This clone came up a few times. The chain employs TRBV30 and TRBJ1-2; no clear D gene. In germline, CDR1 is GTSNPN, CDR2 SVGIG (reference sequence). The CDR3 has 11 amino acids. The CDR3 DNA follows: TGTGCACTCCGCAGCCTCTATGGCTACACCTTC. This codes for CALRSLYGYTF.

The chain links TRBV18 to TRBJ1-6; 10 nucleotides match TRBD1. The CDR3 is 16 amino acids. V lost 2 bases and J lost 7; bases outside the gene matches: 5. The germline gives CDR1 KGHSH, CDR2 LQKENI. CDR3 protein: CASSPAGTGANSPLHF. For the CDR3, the DNA is TGTGCCAGCTCACCAGCTGGGACAGGGGCGAATTCACCCCTCCACTTT. Based on the CDR3 plus reference TRBV18 and TRBJ1-6, the full variable domain is NAGVMQNPRHLVRRRGQEARLRCSPMKGHSHVYWYRQLPEEGLKFMVYLQKENIIDESGMPKERFSAEFPKEGPSILRIQQVVRGDSAAYFCASSPAGTGANSPLHFGNGTRLTVT.

The chain links TRBV4-3 to TRBJ1-4; D is unresolved. Per germline, CDR1 LGHNA and CDR2 YSLEER. V lost 0 bases to trimming and J lost 5 bases, with 4 bases between them. The CDR3 contains 13 residues. The CDR3 sequence is CASSQDINEKLFF. Here the CDR3 DNA reads TGCGCCAGCAGCCAAGATATCAATGAAAAACTGTTTTTT.

The chain carries TRBV11-3 and TRBJ2-7, with a possible D match to TRBD2 (6 bases). CDR1 and CDR2 from the germline V gene are SGHNT and YENEEA. V was trimmed by 1 base and J by 8 bases, leaving 9 bases between them. The CDR3 is made up of 12 amino acids. The CDR3 DNA sequence: TGTGCCAGCAGCTTAGGGGAGGAACAGCAGTACTTC. As protein: CASSLGEEQQYF.

This chain joins TRBV2 and TRBJ2-7; the match to TRBD1 covers 7 bases. There are 15 residues in the CDR3. V lost 6 bases to trimming and J lost 5 bases; unmatched junction nucleotides: 13. CDR1 and CDR2 (germline): SNHLY, FYNNEI. Written as DNA, the CDR3 is TGTGCCAGCAGCCTACCCGGGACAGTTTTCCACGAGCAGTACTTC. Its translation is CASSLPGTVFHEQYF.

The chain recombines TRBV7-9 with TRBJ2-7, with 7 nucleotides matching TRBD2. The V and J ends lost 3 bases and 5 bases, in that order; junction bases with no gene match: 7. The germline V gene encodes CDR1 SEHNR and CDR2 FQNEAQ (reference sequence). The CDR3 is 14 amino acids. The CDR3 sequence: CASSLGGSRDEQYF. The CDR3 nucleotides read TGTGCCAGCAGCTTGGGGGGGTCGCGGGACGAGCAGTACTTC. Complete variable domain (other parts from reference TRBV7-9 and TRBJ2-7): DTGVSQNPRHKITKRGQNVTFRCDPISEHNRLYWYRQTLGQGPEFLTYFQNEAQLEKSRLLSDRFSAERPKGSFSTLEIQRTEQGDSAMYLCASSLGGSRDEQYFGPGTRLTVT.

The rearrangement links TRBV11-3 to TRBJ2-2; 7 nucleotides line up with TRBD1. Trimming took 1 base from V and 7 from J; bases not matched to a gene: 12. Germline V CDR1 and CDR2: SGHNT, YENEEA. This CDR3 has 17 amino acids. CDR3 sequence reads: CASSLGQGQAAVGELFF. The CDR3 coding sequence is TGTGCCAGCAGCTTAGGACAGGGACAAGCGGCGGTCGGGGAGCTGTTTTTT.

The rearrangement uses TRBV5-1 and TRBJ2-3; no clear D. Germline values: CDR1 SGHRS, CDR2 YFSETQ. This CDR3 has 12 amino acids. V lost 4 bases, J lost 7 bases, and 10 bases lay in between. CDR3 nucleotides: TGCGCCAGCAGCGAGGTCGAAAATACGCAGTATTTT. Translation: CASSEVENTQYF.

The chain recombines TRBV11-2 with TRBJ2-7; 7 nucleotides align to TRBD1. V shed 5 bases, J shed 1 base, and the junction held 8 bases outside the gene matches. The germline V gene has CDR1 SGHAT and CDR2 FQNNGV. The length of the CDR3 is 15 residues. The CDR3 coding sequence is TGTGCCAGCAGCCCCCTGGACAGGTCTTCCTACGAGCAGTACTTC. Translating it yields CASSPLDRSSYEQYF.

This chain connects TRBV11-2 to TRBJ2-5, with 10 bases lining up with TRBD2. J gave up 5 bases and V 4 bases, and 7 bases lay outside the gene matches. Germline CDR1 reads SGHAT; CDR2 reads FQNNGV. The CDR3 has 15 amino acids. CDR3 sequence: CASSSSGRASETQYF. DNA for the CDR3: TGTGCCAGCAGCTCAAGCGGGAGGGCCTCGGAGACCCAGTACTTC.

The V and J genes are TRBV5-1 and TRBJ2-1, with 8 positions matching TRBD1. In germline, CDR1 is SGHRS, CDR2 YFSETQ. This CDR3 contains 19 residues. The V segment lost 0 bases and the J segment 1 base; nucleotides outside the gene matches: 12. CDR3 amino acids: CASSLAGGAGRVSYNEQFF. Here the CDR3 DNA reads TGCGCCAGCAGCTTGGCAGGGGGCGCCGGGAGAGTATCCTACAATGAGCAGTTCTTC.

This chain uses TRBV11-2 with TRBJ1-3; D might be TRBD1 (5 bases). There are 17 residues in the CDR3. CDR1 is SGHAT, CDR2 FQNNGV, per germline. V was clipped by 2 bases and J by 0 bases, with 14 bases between them. The CDR3 DNA reads TGTGCCAGCAGCTTAAGGGATCTCGGGACCTCTGGAAACACCATATATTTT. It specifies CASSLRDLGTSGNTIYF.

The V and J genes are TRBV18 and TRBJ2-2; no clear D. CDR1 and CDR2 (germline): KGHSH, LQKENI. V lost 3 bases, J lost 4 bases, and 9 bases lay in between. CDR3 length equals 14 residues. This CDR3 is CASSPAESTGELFF. DNA for the CDR3: TGTGCCAGCTCACCGGCAGAGAGCACCGGGGAGCTGTTTTTT.

About this clone: This specimen includes other DNA sequences encoding the same CDR3. The rearrangement joins TRBV2 to TRBJ2-5; 10 nucleotides line up with TRBD2. With V trimmed by 8 bases and J by 5 bases, 5 bases remained unmatched. The CDR3 consists of 13 residues. Germline CDR1 is SNHLY and CDR2 is FYNNEI. In DNA form, the CDR3 reads TGTGCCAGCTCTTTAGCGGGAGGCGAGACCCAGTACTTC. Translated: CASSLAGGETQYF. Filled out from reference TRBV2 and TRBJ2-5, the complete variable domain reads EPEVTQTPSHQVTQMGQEVILRCVPISNHLYFYWYRQILGQKVEFLVSFYNNEISEKSEIFDDQFSVERPDGSNFTLKIRSTKLEDSAMYFCASSLAGGETQYFGPGTRLLVL.

The chain couples TRBV5-1 to TRBJ2-4; 12 nucleotides line up with TRBD2. The CDR3 is 17 residues long. The junction had 9 bases not matched to a gene; V was cut back by 0 bases and J by 8 bases. Germline V gene sequence: CDR1 SGHRS, CDR2 YFSETQ. The CDR3 DNA reads as TGCGCCAGCAGCTTGGGGACTAGCGGGGTGTTTTTTGACATTCAGTACTTC. This gives the protein CASSLGTSGVFFDIQYF.

A word on this clone: The sample holds other DNA sequences that translate to the same CDR3. The chain joins TRBV19 to TRBJ1-4; 8 bases line up with TRBD1. Germline CDR1 LNHDA, CDR2 SQIVND (reference sequence). The CDR3 runs 14 residues. V lost 4 bases to trimming and J lost 8 bases; unmatched junction nucleotides: 6. CDR3 DNA: TGTGCCAGTAGTACAGGGGGCTTAGGGGAAAAACTGTTTTTT. Its protein product is CASSTGGLGEKLFF.

This chain joins TRBV9 and TRBJ1-6; TRBD1 aligns across 8 bases. The CDR3 loop spans 15 amino acids. V was pared by 3 bases and J by 10 bases, with 9 bases of the junction left unmatched. In germline, CDR1 is SGDLS, CDR2 YYNGEE. Here the CDR3 DNA reads TGTGCCAGCAGCGCGGCAGGGGGCGCAAAATCACCCCTCCACTTT. This gives the protein CASSAAGGAKSPLHF.